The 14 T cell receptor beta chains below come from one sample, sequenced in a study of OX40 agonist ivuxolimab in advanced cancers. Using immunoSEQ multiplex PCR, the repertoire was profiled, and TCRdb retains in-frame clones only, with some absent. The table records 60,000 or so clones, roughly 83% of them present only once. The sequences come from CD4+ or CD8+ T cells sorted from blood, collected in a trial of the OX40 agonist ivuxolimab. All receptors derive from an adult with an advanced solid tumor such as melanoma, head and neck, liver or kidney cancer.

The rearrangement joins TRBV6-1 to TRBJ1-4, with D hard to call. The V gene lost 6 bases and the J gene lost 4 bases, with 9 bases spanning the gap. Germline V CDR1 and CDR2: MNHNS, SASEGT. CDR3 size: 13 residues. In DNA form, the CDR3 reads TGTGCCAGCAGAGTACTGATTAATGAAAAACTGTTTTTT. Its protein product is CASRVLINEKLFF.

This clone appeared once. This CDR3 is CASSYSRTGDTAIYF. The CDR3 DNA is TGTGCCAGCAGTTACTCTCGGACAGGGGATACAGCCATATATTTT. V and J are TRBV6-6 and TRBJ1-3; TRBD1 matches at 9 bases. Germline V gene sequence: CDR1 MNHNY, CDR2 SVGAGI (reference sequence). V trimming: 0 bases; J trimming: 11 bases; junction bases outside the gene matches: 8. CDR3 length: 15 amino acids.

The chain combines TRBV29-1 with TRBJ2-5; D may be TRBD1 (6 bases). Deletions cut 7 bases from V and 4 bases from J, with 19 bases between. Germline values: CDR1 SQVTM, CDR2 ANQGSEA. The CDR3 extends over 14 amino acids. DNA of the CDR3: TGCAGCGCACAAACTACGGACAGCGGAGAGACCCAGTACTTC. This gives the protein CSAQTTDSGETQYF.

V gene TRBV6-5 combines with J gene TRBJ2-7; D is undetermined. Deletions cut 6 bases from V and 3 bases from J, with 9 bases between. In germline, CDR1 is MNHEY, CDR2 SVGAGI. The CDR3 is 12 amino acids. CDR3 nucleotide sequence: TGTGCCAGCAGGGGGTATGGCTACGAGCAGTACTTC. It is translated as CASRGYGYEQYF.

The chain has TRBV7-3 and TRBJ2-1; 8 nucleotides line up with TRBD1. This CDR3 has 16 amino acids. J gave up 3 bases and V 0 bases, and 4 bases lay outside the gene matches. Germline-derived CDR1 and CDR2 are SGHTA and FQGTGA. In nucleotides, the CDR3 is TGTGCCAGCAGCTTAACTTCAGGGGGCGGCTACAATGAGCAGTTCTTC. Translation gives CASSLTSGGGYNEQFF.

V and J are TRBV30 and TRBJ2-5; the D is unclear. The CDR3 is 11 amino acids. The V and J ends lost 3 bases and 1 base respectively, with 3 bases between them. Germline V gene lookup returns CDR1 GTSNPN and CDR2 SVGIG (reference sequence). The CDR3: CAWSGQETQYF. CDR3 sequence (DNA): TGTGCCTGGAGCGGCCAAGAGACCCAGTACTTC.

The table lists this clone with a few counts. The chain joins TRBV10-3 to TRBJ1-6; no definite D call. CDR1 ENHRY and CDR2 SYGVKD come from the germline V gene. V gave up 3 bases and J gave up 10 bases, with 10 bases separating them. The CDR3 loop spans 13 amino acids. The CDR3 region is CAISDQEGSPLHF. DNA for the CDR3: TGTGCCATCAGTGACCAGGAAGGATCACCCCTCCACTTT.

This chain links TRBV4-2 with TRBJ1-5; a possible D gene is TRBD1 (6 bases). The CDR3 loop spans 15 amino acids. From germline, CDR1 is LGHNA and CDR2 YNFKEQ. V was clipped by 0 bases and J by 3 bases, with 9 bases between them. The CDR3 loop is CASSQDRDINQPQHF. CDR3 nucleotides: TGTGCCAGCAGCCAAGATAGGGACATCAATCAGCCCCAGCATTTT.

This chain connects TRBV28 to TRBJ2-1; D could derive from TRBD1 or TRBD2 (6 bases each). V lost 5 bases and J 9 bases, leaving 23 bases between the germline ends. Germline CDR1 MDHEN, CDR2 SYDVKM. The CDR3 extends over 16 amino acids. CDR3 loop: CASSGWGADLAGEQFF. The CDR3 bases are TGTGCCAGCAGTGGCTGGGGGGCGGACCTAGCTGGTGAGCAGTTCTTC.

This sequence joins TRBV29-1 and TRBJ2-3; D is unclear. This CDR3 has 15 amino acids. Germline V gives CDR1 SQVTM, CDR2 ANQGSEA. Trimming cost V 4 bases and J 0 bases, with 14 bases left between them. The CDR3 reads CSVAVGPTSTDTQYF. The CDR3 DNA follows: TGCAGCGTTGCTGTGGGCCCCACTAGCACAGATACGCAGTATTTT.

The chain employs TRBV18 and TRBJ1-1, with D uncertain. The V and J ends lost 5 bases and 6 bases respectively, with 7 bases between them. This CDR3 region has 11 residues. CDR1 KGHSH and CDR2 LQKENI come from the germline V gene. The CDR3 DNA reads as TGTGCCAGCTCATCCCCGGCTGAAGCTTTCTTT. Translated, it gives CASSSPAEAFF.

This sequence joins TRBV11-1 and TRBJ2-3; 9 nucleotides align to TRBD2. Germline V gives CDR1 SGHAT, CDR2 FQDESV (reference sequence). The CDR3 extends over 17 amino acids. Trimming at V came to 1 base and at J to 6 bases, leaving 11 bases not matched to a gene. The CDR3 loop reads CASSLGLSGGSVDTQYF. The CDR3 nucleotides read TGTGCCAGCAGCTTAGGGCTTAGCGGGGGATCGGTGGATACGCAGTATTTT.

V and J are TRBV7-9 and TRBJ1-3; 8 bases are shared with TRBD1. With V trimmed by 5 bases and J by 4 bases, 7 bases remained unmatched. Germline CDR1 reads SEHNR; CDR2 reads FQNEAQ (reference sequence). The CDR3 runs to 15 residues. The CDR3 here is CASSPPRDRGNTIYF. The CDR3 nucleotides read TGTGCCAGCAGCCCCCCCAGGGACAGGGGAAACACCATATATTTT.

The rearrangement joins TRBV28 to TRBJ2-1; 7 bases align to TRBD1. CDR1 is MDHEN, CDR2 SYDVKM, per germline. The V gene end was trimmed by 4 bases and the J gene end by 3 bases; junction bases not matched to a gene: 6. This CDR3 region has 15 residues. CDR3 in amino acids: CASSSGQTIYNEQFF. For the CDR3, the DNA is TGTGCCAGCAGTTCGGGACAGACCATCTACAATGAGCAGTTCTTC.